What follows are 21 T cell receptor beta chains derived from one specimen sequenced in a study of vaccination and CD4 T cells after COVID-19. The sample's treatment: approximately nine-day PBMC culture with coronavirus spike peptide pools or control peptides (ViraFEST assay). Cultured CD4+ T cells had their DNA profiled by the Oncomine TCR Beta short-read assay. TCRdb ran MiXCR on the PCR reads and lists one entry per CDR3 protein. The table has around 8,200 distinct CDR3 sequences, around 70% seen once. Their specific antigens are unknown. Specimen: CD4+ T cells from blood, cultured in vitro. These receptors came from a human donor who had recovered from COVID-19.

A few counts support this clonotype. The CDR3 region is CASTLLGSSGNSPLHF. The DNA for the CDR3 is TGTGCCAGCACCCTATTAGGGTCCTCGGGCAATTCACCCCTCCACTTT. The chain joins TRBV6-1 to TRBJ1-6; D unclear. In germline, CDR1 is MNHNS, CDR2 SASEGT. CDR3 size: 16 residues. V was shortened by 7 bases and J by 7 bases, with 20 bases between the two germline ends.

The gene calls are TRBV4-1 and TRBJ1-2, with D possibly TRBD1 on 6 matching bases. Germline CDR1 MGHRA, CDR2 YSYEKL. The CDR3 is made up of 16 amino acids. Between the trimmed V and J ends, which lost 1 base and 5 bases, there was a span of 17 bases. CDR3 sequence (DNA): TGCGCCAGCAGCCAAGTGCTCGGGGGCCGGGCGTATGGCTACACCTTC. Translation gives CASSQVLGGRAYGYTF.

The chain joins TRBV18 to TRBJ2-7, with no clear D. The CDR3 extends over 14 amino acids. The germline V gene encodes CDR1 KGHSH and CDR2 LQKENI. The ends were cut back, 2 bases at V and 2 bases at J, with 10 bases in the middle. In DNA form, the CDR3 reads TGTGCCAGCTCACCAGGGCAGGCCCCCTACGAGCAGTACTTC. This gives the protein CASSPGQAPYEQYF.

The chain combines TRBV5-1 with TRBJ2-7, with D perhaps TRBD1 (5 bases). The CDR3 covers 15 residues. Germline lookup yields CDR1 SGHRS and CDR2 YFSETQ. The V end lost 0 bases, the J end lost 5 bases, and 15 bases lay between the germline ends. Here the CDR3 DNA reads TGCGCCAGCAGCTTGGGACATACAGGTTTCGACGAGCAGTACTTC. It encodes CASSLGHTGFDEQYF.

This clonotype qualifies as large. The chain carries TRBV11-2 and TRBJ2-7; a possible D gene is TRBD2 (6 bases). Germline V lookup: CDR1 SGHAT, CDR2 FQNNGV. Trimming shortened V by 0 bases and J by 3 bases, and 15 bases separated the two germline ends. The CDR3 runs 16 residues. Here the CDR3 reads CASSLDKGRGFYEQYF. DNA for the CDR3: TGTGCCAGCAGCTTAGATAAGGGCCGGGGGTTCTACGAGCAGTACTTC.

The genes are TRBV7-9 and TRBJ2-1, with 7 bases lining up with TRBD1. Looked up from germline, CDR1 is SEHNR and CDR2 is FQNEAQ (reference sequence). The ends lost 5 bases at V and 7 bases at J; junction bases unmatched: 11. This CDR3 is built from 15 residues. The CDR3 DNA is TGTGCCAGCAGCCCATCCCGACAGGGCGGGAATGAGCAGTTCTTC. Its protein product is CASSPSRQGGNEQFF.

The chain joins TRBV18 to TRBJ2-3; no definite D call. Trimming pared 2 bases from V and 4 bases from J, leaving 10 bases between. Germline-derived CDR1 and CDR2 are KGHSH and LQKENI. There are 14 residues in the CDR3. This chain's CDR3 is CASSPSSGADTQYF. CDR3 nucleotide sequence: TGTGCCAGCTCACCATCATCAGGTGCAGATACGCAGTATTTT.

CDR3 amino acids: CASSFLTGGYGYTF. Written as DNA, the CDR3 is TGTGCCAGCAGTTTCCTCACAGGGGGATATGGCTACACCTTC. The V call is TRBV12-3 or TRBV12-4, the J call TRBJ1-2; TRBD1 agrees at 8 bases. CDR3 length: 14 amino acids. The trim removed 3 bases at V and 5 bases at J, leaving 5 bases unmatched.

The V call is TRBV20-1, the J call TRBJ1-1; TRBD1 might be the D (5 bases). V gave up 5 bases and J gave up 1 base, with 14 bases separating them. Germline lookup yields CDR1 DFQATT and CDR2 SNEGSKA (reference sequence). The CDR3 runs to 14 residues. The CDR3 nucleotides are TGCAGTGCTCCTCCCCCAGGGAGGAACACTGAAGCTTTCTTT. Translation gives CSAPPPGRNTEAFF.

The chain couples TRBV20-1 to TRBJ1-2; the D gene is possibly TRBD1 (5 bases). The germline V and J ends were trimmed by 3 bases and 3 bases, with 11 bases remaining between them. The CDR3 loop spans 13 amino acids. The V gene's germline CDR1 is DFQATT and CDR2 SNEGSKA (reference sequence). The CDR3 is CSASLTGDYGYTF. CDR3 DNA: TGCAGTGCTAGCCTGACGGGGGACTATGGCTACACCTTC.

This clonotype rates as medium-sized. V and J are TRBV19 and TRBJ2-2, with 12 bases matching TRBD1. V dropped 9 bases and J dropped 9; count of bases not matched to a gene: 5. The CDR3 has 13 amino acids. Looked up from germline, CDR1 is LNHDA and CDR2 is SQIVND (reference sequence). CDR3 nucleotides: TGTGCCAGCGGGACAGGGGGCGGCCGGGAGCTGTTTTTT. This translates into CASGTGGGRELFF.

This clonotype showed up just a few times. This sequence joins TRBV6-1 and TRBJ1-2; TRBD1 aligns across 8 bases. Germline V lookup: CDR1 MNHNS, CDR2 SASEGT. V lost 6 bases to trimming and J lost 4 bases; unmatched junction nucleotides: 10. The CDR3 runs to 15 residues. The CDR3 bases are TGTGCCAGCAGCCGACCAGATACAGGGGGCTATGGCTACACCTTC. As protein: CASSRPDTGGYGYTF.

The chain uses TRBV10-3 and TRBJ2-3, with TRBD2 matching over 16 bases. J was trimmed by 0 bases and V by 5 bases; bases with no gene match: 2. CDR3 length equals 17 residues. Per germline, CDR1 ENHRY and CDR2 SYGVKD. The CDR3 DNA reads as TGTGCCATCAGTCCGGGACTAGCGGGGGGGAGCACAGATACGCAGTATTTT. Its translation is CAISPGLAGGSTDTQYF.

The V call is TRBV10-3, the J call TRBJ1-5; 8 nucleotides match TRBD1. The junction had 0 bases not matched to a gene; V was cut back by 4 bases and J by 4 bases. Germline CDR1 ENHRY, CDR2 SYGVKD. This CDR3 contains 13 residues. The CDR3 region has the DNA TGTGCCATCAGTGGGGACAGGAATCAGCCCCAGCATTTT. Translation: CAISGDRNQPQHF.

The V call is TRBV7-3, the J call TRBJ1-2, with 7 bases fitting TRBD1. Germline-derived CDR1 and CDR2 are SGHTA and FQGTGA. After removal of 5 bases from V and 4 bases from J, the junction contained 4 bases not matched to a gene. The CDR3 is made up of 13 amino acids. The CDR3 nucleotides read TGTGCCAGCAGCCCTACAGGGGCCTATGGCTACACCTTC. This gives the protein CASSPTGAYGYTF.

V and J are TRBV6-1 and TRBJ1-1, with 8 bases identical to TRBD1. CDR1 is MNHNS and CDR2 is SASEGT in the germline V gene. This CDR3 contains 13 residues. Losses at the gene ends were 6 bases for V and 11 bases for J; bases not matched to a gene: 11. CDR3 coding DNA: TGTGCCAGCAGACCTACAGGGGGAAAAAGGGCTTTCTTT. Its protein product is CASRPTGGKRAFF.

CDR3 bases: TGTGCCATCAAAGACAGGGGCCATGCCTATAGCAATCAGCCCCAGCATTTT. It yields the protein CAIKDRGHAYSNQPQHF. V usage is TRBV6-1 and J usage is TRBJ1-5, with 8 bases aligning to TRBD1. Germline CDR1 and CDR2: MNHNS and SASEGT. Trimming cost V 10 bases and J 0 bases; bases outside gene matches: 14. There are 17 residues in the CDR3.

The V gene is TRBV7-2, the J gene TRBJ1-1; D remains unclear. In germline, CDR1 is SGHTA, CDR2 FQGNSA. Trimming left V 6 bases short and J 5 bases short, with 7 bases between. The CDR3 runs 11 residues. CDR3 region: CASSSTTEAFF. CDR3 sequence (DNA): TGTGCCAGCAGTTCTACTACTGAAGCTTTCTTT.

DNA of the CDR3: TGCAGTGCTAGGCACAGGGACTATGGCTACACCTTC. Translation gives CSARHRDYGYTF. V gene TRBV20-1 combines with J gene TRBJ1-2, with a possible D match to TRBD1 (6 bases). This CDR3 is built from 12 residues. Trimming took 3 bases from V and 3 from J, leaving 8 bases between them. Germline assignment: CDR1 DFQATT and CDR2 SNEGSKA (reference sequence).

CDR3 coding DNA: TGTGCCAGTAGACGACAGCTCTCTGGGGCCAACGTCCTGACTTTC. This translates into CASRRQLSGANVLTF. This sequence joins TRBV19 and TRBJ2-6; tentative D call: TRBD1 (5 bases). The CDR3 consists of 15 residues. Trimming removed 6 bases at V and 0 bases at J, with 9 bases between. Germline V gives CDR1 LNHDA, CDR2 SQIVND (reference sequence).

The DNA of the CDR3 is TGCAGTGCTAGCCGAACCACAGGGAGACACGAGCAGTACTTC. This codes for CSASRTTGRHEQYF. This chain uses TRBV20-1 with TRBJ2-7; possible D gene TRBD1, 6 bases. The V end was cut by 3 bases, the J end by 5 bases, with 17 bases between. The CDR3 spans 14 residues. Germline V gene lookup returns CDR1 DFQATT and CDR2 SNEGSKA (reference sequence).